These T cell receptor beta chains were read from a single sample in a study of blood T cell repertoires in COVID-19. Assay: immunoSEQ multiplex PCR; the TCRdb copy retains only in-frame clones and omits some. The sample shows 30,000 to 45,000 clones, around four fifths of them seen only once. Material: peripheral blood. The receptors stem from a human donor in a cohort sampled during active COVID-19. Both conserved end residues are part of each CDR3. D genes are given only for firm matches. Not all rows give a size; the values are once, few, many and, for expanded clones, a class.

size: -
J: TRBJ2-1
V: TRBV4-3
D: -
DNA: TGCGCCAGCAGCCAAGGTGTAGGCAGGGGCGGTACATTCTTC
CDR3: CASSQGVGRGGTFF

size: once
J: TRBJ1-1
V: TRBV19
D: -
DNA: TGTGCCAGTGCTTTGGCAGGGACAATGAACACTGAAGCTTTCTTT
CDR3: CASALAGTMNTEAFF

size: -
J: TRBJ2-1
V: TRBV6-4
D: -
DNA: TGTGCCAGCAGTGACGCAGGAACAAATGAGCAGTTCTTC
CDR3: CASSDAGTNEQFF

size: -
J: TRBJ2-7
V: TRBV7-7
D: TRBD1
DNA: TGTGCTAGCAGCTTAGTAGGTCCGGGACAGCGAATCTACGAGCAGTACTTC
CDR3: CASSLVGPGQRIYEQYF

size: few
J: TRBJ1-2
V: TRBV30
D: -
DNA: TGTGCCTGGAGTAGCGCTGTCGGCGGCTACACCTTC
CDR3: CAWSSAVGGYTF

size: once
J: TRBJ1-5
V: TRBV19
D: -
DNA: TGTGCCAGTAGTATCTTTCAGGAAGGCAATCAGCCCCAGCATTTT
CDR3: CASSIFQEGNQPQHF

size: -
J: TRBJ2-7
V: TRBV6-5
D: -
DNA: TGTGCCAGCAGAAAGGACAACTACGAGCAGTACTTC
CDR3: CASRKDNYEQYF

size: -
J: TRBJ2-1
V: TRBV2
D: TRBD1
DNA: TGTGCCAGCAGTGACGGGACAGTGCAGTTCTTC
CDR3: CASSDGTVQFF

size: few
J: TRBJ2-5
V: TRBV30
D: -
DNA: TGTGCCTGGGCCCCGGGGCGGGGAGAGACCCAGTACTTC
CDR3: CAWAPGRGETQYF

size: -
J: TRBJ2-7
V: TRBV5-1
D: TRBD1
DNA: TGCGCCAGCAGCTTACGGACAGGGGACTCCTACGAGCAGTACTTC
CDR3: CASSLRTGDSYEQYF

size: -
J: TRBJ2-1
V: TRBV15
D: TRBD1
DNA: TGTGCCACCAGCAGAGAGGTACTAGGGACAGTAAATAATGAGCAGTTCTTC
CDR3: CATSREVLGTVNNEQFF

size: -
J: TRBJ1-3
V: TRBV6-5
D: -
DNA: TGTGCCAGCAGTTACTCCTTTCAGGGGACTGGAAACACCATATATTTT
CDR3: CASSYSFQGTGNTIYF

size: -
J: TRBJ1-1
V: TRBV5-8
D: -
DNA: TGTGCCAGCAGCTTGCGGAGGGAAGCTTTCTTT
CDR3: CASSLRREAFF

size: -
J: TRBJ1-1
V: TRBV4-3
D: -
DNA: TGCGCCAGCAGGGATCAGAAGGGGGTCACTGAAGCTTTCTTT
CDR3: CASRDQKGVTEAFF

size: few
J: TRBJ2-3
V: TRBV10-3
D: TRBD2
DNA: TGTGCCATCAGTGAGTCCAGACTAGCGGGGAACTCAGATACGCAGTATTTT
CDR3: CAISESRLAGNSDTQYF

size: medium-sized
J: TRBJ2-7
V: TRBV28
D: -
DNA: TGTGCCAGCAGCACCTTGGCCCCGTTTGAGCAGTACTTC
CDR3: CASSTLAPFEQYF

size: -
J: TRBJ1-3
V: TRBV4-3
D: -
DNA: TGCGCCAGCAGCCAAGATCCAGGGTACTCTGGAAACACCATATATTTT
CDR3: CASSQDPGYSGNTIYF

size: -
J: TRBJ2-7
V: TRBV5-1
D: TRBD1
DNA: TGCGCCAGCCAATTCGACAGGGGCCCCGAGCAGTACTTC
CDR3: CASQFDRGPEQYF

size: -
J: TRBJ2-5
V: TRBV5-4
D: TRBD2
DNA: TGTGCCAGCAGCTTCAACGGGAGGCAAGAGACCCAGTACTTC
CDR3: CASSFNGRQETQYF

size: once
J: TRBJ1-1
V: TRBV27
D: -
DNA: TGTGCCAGCAGTACCACACGGGGGAACACTGAAGCTTTCTTT
CDR3: CASSTTRGNTEAFF

size: few
J: TRBJ1-6
V: TRBV5-1
D: TRBD1
DNA: TGCGCCAGCAGCTTGGGGGACAGAGAATCACCCCTCCACTTT
CDR3: CASSLGDRESPLHF

size: -
J: TRBJ2-6
V: TRBV30
D: -
DNA: TGTGCCTGGAGTACGACCGGGACTGGGGCCAACGTCCTGACTTTC
CDR3: CAWSTTGTGANVLTF

size: -
J: TRBJ2-4
V: TRBV3-1/TRBV3-2
D: TRBD2
DNA: TGTGCCAGCAGCCAAGATCCCCGGACTAGCGGGGGGGCGTTGACCAAAAACATTCAGTACTTC
CDR3: CASSQDPRTSGGALTKNIQYF

size: -
J: TRBJ1-1
V: TRBV7-3
D: -
DNA: TGTGCCAGCAGCCGGGACATGCAGAACACTGAAGCTTTCTTT
CDR3: CASSRDMQNTEAFF

size: -
J: TRBJ1-5
V: TRBV12-5
D: -
DNA: TGTGCTAGTGGTTCCCACAGGTACGAGAGCAATCAGCCCCAGCATTTT
CDR3: CASGSHRYESNQPQHF

size: -
J: TRBJ1-1
V: TRBV4-3
D: -
DNA: TGCGCCAGCAGCCATAAGGCGGGAAACACTGAAGCTTTCTTT
CDR3: CASSHKAGNTEAFF

size: few
J: TRBJ1-2
V: TRBV3-1/TRBV3-2
D: -
DNA: TGTGCCAGCAGCCTGGGACTCGGTAACTATGGCTACACCTTC
CDR3: CASSLGLGNYGYTF

size: -
J: TRBJ2-3
V: TRBV3-1/TRBV3-2
D: TRBD2
DNA: TGTGCCAGCAGCCCCCGGCGGGGGGGCAGCACAGATACGCAGTATTTT
CDR3: CASSPRRGGSTDTQYF

size: -
J: TRBJ2-4
V: TRBV9
D: -
DNA: TGTGCCAGCAGCGTATTAGGGGGGGATCAGTACTTC
CDR3: CASSVLGGDQYF

size: -
J: TRBJ2-7
V: TRBV18
D: -
DNA: TGTGCCAGCTCACCACCTATAGGGGGTGGTTACCACGAGCAGTACTTC
CDR3: CASSPPIGGGYHEQYF

size: -
J: TRBJ1-4
V: TRBV5-3
D: -
DNA: TGTGCCAGAAGCTTCGAAATTGGCAGAAGTAATGAAAAACTGTTTTTT
CDR3: CARSFEIGRSNEKLFF

size: once
J: TRBJ2-1
V: TRBV6-5
D: TRBD2
DNA: TGTGCCAGCACCAGGGGGACTAGCGGGGGCGATGAGCAGTTCTTC
CDR3: CASTRGTSGGDEQFF

size: few
J: TRBJ2-7
V: TRBV9
D: -
DNA: TGTGCCAGCAGCGTAGCGGGGGACGCCGCCTACGAGCAGTACTTC
CDR3: CASSVAGDAAYEQYF

size: -
J: TRBJ1-5
V: TRBV10-3
D: TRBD1
DNA: TGTGCCATAGGACAGGGGCAGGATCAGCCCCAGCATTTT
CDR3: CAIGQGQDQPQHF

size: once
J: TRBJ2-7
V: TRBV7-8
D: -
DNA: TGTGCCAGCAGCTTAGGGACAGTTTCCTACGAGCAGTACTTC
CDR3: CASSLGTVSYEQYF

size: -
J: TRBJ1-2
V: TRBV9
D: -
DNA: TGTGCCAGCAGCGCTCAGACCGAGACCGCGGGCGGCTACACCTTC
CDR3: CASSAQTETAGGYTF

size: once
J: TRBJ2-3
V: TRBV19
D: TRBD2
DNA: TGTGCCAGTAACGGCGGGGGATTCACAGATACGCAGTATTTT
CDR3: CASNGGGFTDTQYF

size: -
J: TRBJ2-1
V: TRBV6-2/TRBV6-3
D: TRBD1
DNA: TGTGCCAGCAGTCAAACGTACCTCCGGGGACAGGGACCCTACAATGAGCAGTTCTTC
CDR3: CASSQTYLRGQGPYNEQFF

size: -
J: TRBJ1-4
V: TRBV16
D: -
DNA: TGTGCCAGCAGCCAATCAGTCTCCAGCGGGTCAGCTAATGAAAAACTGTTTTTT
CDR3: CASSQSVSSGSANEKLFF

size: -
J: TRBJ2-3
V: TRBV3-1/TRBV3-2
D: TRBD2
DNA: TGTGCCAGCAGCCAAGGGTCTAGCGGGGGATCATATACGCAGTATTTT
CDR3: CASSQGSSGGSYTQYF

size: -
J: TRBJ2-3
V: TRBV6-5
D: TRBD1
DNA: TGTGCCAGCGGACGGGACAGGGGGAACACAGATACGCAGTATTTT
CDR3: CASGRDRGNTDTQYF

size: -
J: TRBJ1-4
V: TRBV6-6
D: -
DNA: TGTGCCAGCAGTTACTCCGGCGGGGAAAAACTGTTTTTT
CDR3: CASSYSGGEKLFF

size: -
J: TRBJ2-1
V: TRBV27
D: -
DNA: TGTGCCATCAGAGGTGGTAGAGGCAATGAGCAGTTCTTC
CDR3: CAIRGGRGNEQFF

size: -
J: TRBJ1-1
V: TRBV19
D: -
DNA: TGTGCCAGTAGTAGCAACGGGGGGAACACTGAAGCTTTCTTT
CDR3: CASSSNGGNTEAFF

size: few
J: TRBJ2-6
V: TRBV4-3
D: -
DNA: TGCGCCAGCAGCCAAGGGAGCGGACGGACCGGTGAGGAGGCCAACGTCCTGACTTTC
CDR3: CASSQGSGRTGEEANVLTF

size: -
J: TRBJ2-7
V: TRBV6-5
D: -
DNA: TGTGCCAGCAGTCGAACTAACGACAGAGCCTACGAGCAGTACTTC
CDR3: CASSRTNDRAYEQYF

size: -
J: TRBJ2-7
V: TRBV5-6
D: -
DNA: TGTGCCAGCAGCCCGCCGCGCGGCGAATACTTC
CDR3: CASSPPRGEYF